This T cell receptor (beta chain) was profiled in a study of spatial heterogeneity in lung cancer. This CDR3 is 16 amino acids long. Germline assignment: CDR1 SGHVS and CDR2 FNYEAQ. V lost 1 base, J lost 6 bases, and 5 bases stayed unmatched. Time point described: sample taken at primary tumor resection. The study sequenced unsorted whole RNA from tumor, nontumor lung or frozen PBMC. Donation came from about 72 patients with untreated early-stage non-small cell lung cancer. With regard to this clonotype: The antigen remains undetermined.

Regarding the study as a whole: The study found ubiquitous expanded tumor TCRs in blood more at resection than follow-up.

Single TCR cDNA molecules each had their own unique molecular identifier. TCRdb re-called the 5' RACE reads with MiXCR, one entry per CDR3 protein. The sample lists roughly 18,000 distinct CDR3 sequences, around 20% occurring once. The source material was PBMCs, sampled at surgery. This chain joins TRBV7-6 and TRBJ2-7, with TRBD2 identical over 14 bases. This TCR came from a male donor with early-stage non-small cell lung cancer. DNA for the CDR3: TGTGCCAGCAGCTTAGTCGGGACTAGCGGGAGAGGCGAGCAGTACTTC. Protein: CASSLVGTSGRGEQYF. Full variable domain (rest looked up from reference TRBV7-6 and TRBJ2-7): GAGVSQSPRYKVTKRGQDVALRCDPISGHVSLYWYRQALGQGPEFLTYFNYEAQQDKSGLPNDRFSAERPEGSISTLTIQRTEQRDSAMYRCASSLVGTSGRGEQYFGPGTRLTVT.